This T cell receptor (beta chain) was identified in a study of tumor and adjacent non-tumor tissue in lung cancer. Three rounds of nested PCR, following a modified ARM-PCR protocol, produced the TCRbeta library. TCRdb reprocessed the multiplex PCR reads via MiXCR and lists one record per CDR3 protein. The data contain more than 55,000 distinct CDR3 sequences, around 64% of them singletons. No cell sorting was done before RNA was extracted from the tissue. This non-tumor lung sample came from over 3 cm beyond the tumor edge. Donors were chemotherapy-naive, newly diagnosed lung cancer surgical patients in China, August–late 2014. Broader study findings: Tumor repertoires had a smaller top 100 clone share than normal lung. Patients with more diverse tumor TCRs had worse survival. Compared with tumor, normal lung showed significantly lower TCR diversity.

CDR3 length equals 12 residues. On this clonotype itself: What it binds is unknown. Germline is not matched at one junction end, which may reflect a read error.

The sequence was collected from a man aged 70 or older with non-small cell lung cancer. Sequencing was performed on distant non-tumor lung tissue. The chain employs TRBV12-3 or TRBV12-4 and TRBJ2-5; D ambiguous. CDR3 in amino acids: CASNAEGGAQYF. CDR3 coding DNA: TGCGCCAGCAATGCTGAAGGTGGGGCCCAGTACTTC.